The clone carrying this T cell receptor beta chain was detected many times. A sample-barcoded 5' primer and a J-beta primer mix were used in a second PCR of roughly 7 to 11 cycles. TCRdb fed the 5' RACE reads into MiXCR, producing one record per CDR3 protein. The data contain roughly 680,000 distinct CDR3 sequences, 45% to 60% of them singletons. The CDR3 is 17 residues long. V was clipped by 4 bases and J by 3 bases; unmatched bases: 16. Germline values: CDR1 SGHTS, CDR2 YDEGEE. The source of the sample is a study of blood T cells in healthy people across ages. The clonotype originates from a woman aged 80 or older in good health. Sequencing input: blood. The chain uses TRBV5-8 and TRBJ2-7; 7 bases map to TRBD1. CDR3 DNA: TGTGCCAGCAGCGCCCGAGGTACAGGGGCCAACCACTACGAGCAGTACTTC. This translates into CASSARGTGANHYEQYF.